This TCR beta chain came from a study of OX40 agonist ivuxolimab in advanced cancers. General study results and limits: Expanded clones tended on average to be more numerous among CD8+ T cells than CD4+. Clonal expansion was seen in CD4+ and CD8+ blood T cells by week 6 at 0.1 to 3.0 mg/kg.

Repertoires were generated with immunoSEQ multiplex PCR, while TCRdb's copy carries only in-frame clones and drops some. This table holds more than 20,000 clones, approximately 80% found once. Note on this clone: Its specificity is not known.

CDR3 length: 15 residues. Germline V gives CDR1 MRHNA, CDR2 SNTAGT. V lost 5 bases and J lost 3; bases outside the gene matches: 6. This sequence originates from an adult with an advanced solid tumor such as melanoma, head and neck, liver or kidney cancer. The specimen was CD4+ or CD8+ T cells sorted from blood, collected in a trial of the OX40 agonist ivuxolimab. The chain couples TRBV6-4 to TRBJ2-1, with TRBD2 matching over 8 bases. This chain's CDR3 is CASSLLADGYNEQFF. The DNA of the CDR3 is TGTGCCAGCAGTCTACTAGCGGACGGCTACAATGAGCAGTTCTTC.